One sample yielded the 8 T cell receptor beta chains listed below, sequenced in a study. One entry per CDR3 protein, called by TCRdb with MiXCR from the 5' RACE reads. The sample shows over 55,000 distinct CDR3 sequences, around 26% of them seen only once. Specimen: tumor-infiltrating memory CD4+ T cells sorted from the breast tumor. Subset indicated: memory CD4+ T cells, CD4+CD45RO+CD25-. These receptors were taken from a female donor with breast cancer.

The chain employs TRBV9 and TRBJ2-1; 13 bases align to TRBD2. The CDR3 has 16 amino acids. Germline V gene data show CDR1 as SGDLS and CDR2 as YYNGEE. Losses at the gene ends were 0 bases for V and 10 bases for J; bases not matched to a gene: 7. This CDR3 reads CASSVVSTSGRAEQFF. CDR3 in DNA: TGTGCCAGCAGCGTAGTAAGCACTAGCGGGAGGGCCGAGCAGTTCTTC. Full variable domain (remainder filled in from reference TRBV9 and TRBJ2-1): DSGVTQTPKHLITATGQRVTLRCSPRSGDLSVYWYQQSLDQGLQFLIQYYNGEERAKGNILERFSAQQFPDLHSELNLSSLELGDSALYFCASSVVSTSGRAEQFFGPGTRLTVL.

The CDR3 protein is CASGTGGDEKLFF. In DNA, the CDR3 is TGCGCCAGTGGGACAGGGGGAGATGAAAAACTGTTTTTT. V usage is TRBV5-1 and J usage is TRBJ1-4; 11 bases are shared with TRBD1. CDR3 length: 13 residues. Germline lookup yields CDR1 SGHRS and CDR2 YFSETQ. V shed 8 bases and J 6 bases; nucleotides not matched to a gene: 3.

This clonotype has a handful of counts. The chain has TRBV20-1 and TRBJ2-5; 7 bases map to TRBD1. The V segment lost 1 base and the J segment 4 bases; nucleotides outside the gene matches: 6. The CDR3 runs to 14 residues. Germline values: CDR1 DFQATT, CDR2 SNEGSKA (reference sequence). CDR3 amino acids: CSARGTRQGETQYF. The CDR3, as DNA: TGCAGTGCTAGAGGGACGAGACAGGGAGAGACCCAGTACTTC.

In this sample, this clonotype turned up many times. CDR3 sequence reads: CASSVGHSDEQYF. CDR3 DNA sequence: TGTGCCAGCAGCGTAGGGCACTCGGACGAGCAGTACTTC. The V gene is TRBV9, the J gene TRBJ2-7; no reliable D call. The germline V gene encodes CDR1 SGDLS and CDR2 YYNGEE. CDR3 length equals 13 residues. The V end lost 0 bases, the J end lost 5 bases, and 9 bases lay between the germline ends.

The rearrangement uses TRBV7-8 and TRBJ2-3; 12 bases match TRBD2. Germline values: CDR1 SGHVS, CDR2 FQNEAQ. The CDR3 spans 16 residues. V dropped 5 bases and J dropped 3; count of bases not matched to a gene: 6. This CDR3 is CASSPRTSGNTDTQYF. CDR3 nucleotides: TGTGCCAGCAGCCCACGGACTAGCGGGAATACAGATACGCAGTATTTT.

In its sample, this clonotype was seen a few times. V and J are TRBV7-9 and TRBJ1-1; D unresolved. Deletions cut 1 base from V and 1 base from J, with 7 bases between. The CDR3 covers 14 residues. Per the germline V gene, CDR1 is SEHNR and CDR2 is FQNEAQ (reference sequence). CDR3 residues: CASSLGHKNTEAFF. The CDR3 DNA sequence: TGTGCCAGCAGCTTAGGTCATAAGAACACTGAAGCTTTCTTT.

The sample holds a few counts of this clonotype. The genes are TRBV6-5 and TRBJ1-1; tentative D call: TRBD1 (6 bases). CDR3 length: 14 amino acids. V lost 10 bases to trimming and J lost 2 bases, with 17 bases between them. Germline V CDR1 and CDR2: MNHEY, SVGAGI. In DNA form, the CDR3 reads TGTGCCACGTGGGGGGGCGCAACAAACACTGAAGCTTTCTTT. As protein: CATWGGATNTEAFF.

The gene calls are TRBV4-1 and TRBJ2-1; TRBD2 matches 8 bases. Germline CDR1 reads MGHRA; CDR2 reads YSYEKL. The CDR3 runs to 16 residues. V was clipped by 0 bases and J by 6 bases; unmatched bases: 7. The CDR3 DNA sequence: TGCGCCAGCAGCCAAGATCCGCTAGCGGGCACCAATGAGCAGTTCTTC. This sequence encodes CASSQDPLAGTNEQFF.